A selection of T cell receptor beta chains follows, all from one sample in a study of regulatory T cells in long-lasting Graves disease. TCRdb re-called the multiplex PCR reads through MiXCR, storing one row per CDR3 protein. This sample has roughly 320,000 distinct CDR3 sequences, with roughly a sixth found just once. These same records also appear under a second study, on T cells in Graves' hyperthyroidism and ophthalmopathy.

Specimen: peripheral blood mononuclear cells (PBMCs), collected at new diagnosis, from a patient treated with antithyroid drugs. These receptors came from a man aged 40-49 years with Graves disease. Each CDR3 is given without its conserved first and last residue. Fields, in order: CDR3 protein, V gene.

ASLSLNEKLF TRBV6-2/TRBV6-3
ASSAQGVLGEAF TRBV9
ASSRRGAGETQY TRBV5-6
ASSVLAGAFRDTQY TRBV9
ASTETGSQF TRBV11-2
ASSGGLGNQPQH TRBV18
ASSLAGLGNREY TRBV28
ASKIRTGAYDTQY TRBV2
ASSEDLAGISDTQY TRBV2
SVTISYEQY TRBV29-1
ASSPPSGGRGYNEQF TRBV18
ASSPHPNSYEQY TRBV6-2/TRBV6-3
ASHRGQASGLRVYNEQF TRBV2
ASSWRGPSANEKLF TRBV19
ASSRGQAYEQY TRBV7-9
ASSRRAQAGVKLF TRBV7-2
SARLRTGGLDQPQH TRBV20-1
ASSSGPSGSYEQY TRBV2
ATSDLGGTSDYNEQF TRBV24-1
ASTRLAGYNEQF TRBV6-1
ASRLLPWTGLTAGANVLT TRBV6-5